A single sample is the source of the 6 T cell receptor beta chains below, sequenced in a study of T cell responses to AZD1222 COVID-19 vaccine. The method was immunoSEQ multiplex PCR; TCRdb's version includes in-frame clones alone and lacks a portion of them. The sample contains tens of thousands of clones, 85% to 90% of which appear only once. The material sequenced was peripheral blood, taken on day 0 of MenACWY control vaccination. The receptors were gathered from an adult in good health.

CDR3 sequence: CASSITGGKGYEQYF. CDR3 DNA: TGTGCCAGCAGCATAACAGGGGGTAAAGGGTACGAGCAGTACTTC. The chain employs TRBV7-2 and TRBJ2-7; 8 bases align to TRBD1. The CDR3 consists of 15 residues. Germline values: CDR1 SGHTA, CDR2 FQGNSA. Losses at the gene ends were 5 bases for V and 4 bases for J; bases not matched to a gene: 10.

The CDR3 DNA sequence: TGTGCCAGCAGCTCCGACAGGGGAGGCAATTCACCCCTCCACTTT. Translation gives CASSSDRGGNSPLHF. The chain has TRBV7-9 and TRBJ1-6, with 8 bases lining up with TRBD1. Germline V CDR1 and CDR2: SEHNR, FQNEAQ (reference sequence). With 4 bases clipped from V and 7 bases from J, the junction kept 6 bases outside the gene matches. The CDR3 runs 15 residues.

Only one count was recorded for this clone. The V call is TRBV13, the J call TRBJ1-1; D perhaps matches TRBD1 (5 bases). Germline lookup yields CDR1 PRHDT and CDR2 FYEKMQ (reference sequence). Trimming pared 5 bases from V and 1 base from J, leaving 8 bases between. The CDR3 is 13 residues long. CDR3 sequence: CASSGGANTEAFF. In DNA form, the CDR3 reads TGTGCCAGCAGCGGAGGGGCGAACACTGAAGCTTTCTTT.

CDR3 in DNA: TGTGCCAGCAGTTTGGTGACTAGCGGCACAGATACGCAGTATTTT. Its translation is CASSLVTSGTDTQYF. V usage is TRBV28 and J usage is TRBJ2-3; 8 nucleotides align to TRBD2. The V gene's germline CDR1 is MDHEN and CDR2 SYDVKM. V was clipped by 3 bases and J by 1 base; unmatched bases: 3. The CDR3 totals 15 residues.

The chain recombines TRBV7-2 with TRBJ2-7; D may be TRBD1 or TRBD2 (5 bases each). V was clipped by 0 bases and J by 2 bases, with 11 bases between them. CDR1 and CDR2 from the germline V gene are SGHTA and FQGNSA. This CDR3 spans 15 amino acids. This CDR3 is CASSLAGTEAYEQYF. CDR3 coding DNA: TGTGCCAGCAGCTTAGCTGGGACGGAAGCCTACGAGCAGTACTTC.

The V gene is TRBV5-1, the J gene TRBJ2-3; 9 positions agree with TRBD1. CDR1 and CDR2 from the germline V gene are SGHRS and YFSETQ. Trimming took 6 bases from V and 6 from J; bases not matched to a gene: 5. This CDR3 spans 13 amino acids. The CDR3 protein is CASMRGQGDTQYF. The CDR3 DNA is TGCGCCAGCATGCGAGGACAGGGGGATACGCAGTATTTT.